Listed below are T cell receptor beta chains from one sample, sequenced in a study of cytomegalovirus exposure and HLA in healthy donors. Sequenced by immunoSEQ multiplex PCR; TCRdb stores in-frame clones only, minus some. This table has about 200,000 clones, roughly 82% appearing once. The sequenced sample consisted of PBMCs. These receptors all stem from a woman aged 18-29 years in good health and CMV-seronegative. CDR3s include the opening cysteine and the closing phenylalanine or tryptophan. Fields, in order: CDR3 length, D gene, J gene, clone size, V gene, CDR3 DNA, CDR3 protein. The D gene is left open where the match is weak. The size entry is marked missing in some rows and otherwise reads once, few, many or a size class.

>15|TRBD1|TRBJ2-3|-|TRBV12-5
TGTGCTAGTGGTCCCGGGACAGGGAGCACAGATACGCAGTATTTT
CASGPGTGSTDTQYF
>15|-|TRBJ2-1|once|TRBV4-1
TGCGCCAGCAGCCAAGATGCCGGGAGCAACAATGAGCAGTTCTTC
CASSQDAGSNNEQFF
>14|TRBD1|TRBJ1-1|-|TRBV5-1
TGCGCCAGCATTCCGGGACAGGGGGTGACTGAAGCTTTCTTT
CASIPGQGVTEAFF
>14|-|TRBJ2-2|-|TRBV12-5
TGTGCTAGTGGCTTATGGGGGGTCGCCGGGGAGCTGTTTTTT
CASGLWGVAGELFF
>14|TRBD2|TRBJ2-7|-|TRBV7-8
TGTGCCAGCAGCTTGGGACTAGTGGTTGACGAGCAGTACTTC
CASSLGLVVDEQYF
>12|TRBD1|TRBJ2-7|-|TRBV2
TGTGCCAGCACCAGACAGGGCGACGAGCAGTACTTC
CASTRQGDEQYF
>15|TRBD1|TRBJ1-4|-|TRBV5-6
TGTGCCAGCCTCAACAGGGGACCGACTAATGAAAAACTGTTTTTT
CASLNRGPTNEKLFF
>13|-|TRBJ1-4|-|TRBV7-9
TGTGCCAGCAGCCCCGACAGGACTGAAAAACTGTTTTTT
CASSPDRTEKLFF
>17|-|TRBJ2-1|-|TRBV7-8
TGTGCCAGCAGCTTAGTTAGGGCGGGGGCCCCCTACAATGAGCAGTTCTTC
CASSLVRAGAPYNEQFF
>14|-|TRBJ1-3|-|TRBV6-6
TGTGCCAGCACTCATCACAACTCTGGAAACACCATATATTTT
CASTHHNSGNTIYF
>14|-|TRBJ1-6|-|TRBV2
TGTGCCAGCAGTTCGGGGGTCTATAATTCACCCCTCCACTTT
CASSSGVYNSPLHF
>16|TRBD1|TRBJ1-1|-|TRBV6-1
TGTGCCAGCAGTGAAAGTCCAGGGGGCGTGAACACTGAAGCTTTCTTT
CASSESPGGVNTEAFF
>12|TRBD1|TRBJ1-1|few|TRBV5-1
TGCGCCAGCAGCCCGACAGGGACTGAAGCTTTCTTT
CASSPTGTEAFF
>15|TRBD1|TRBJ2-7|-|TRBV18
TGTGCCAGCTCACCCGGACAGGGATGGGCCTACGAGCAGTACTTC
CASSPGQGWAYEQYF
>15|-|TRBJ2-3|-|TRBV27
TGTGCCAGCAGTACCCGAATGGGGGGACGGGATACGCAGTATTTT
CASSTRMGGRDTQYF
>12|-|TRBJ2-1|once|TRBV12-5
TGTGCTAGTGGTTTGGTAATCGGGGAGCAGTTCTTC
CASGLVIGEQFF
>14|TRBD2|TRBJ2-2|-|TRBV5-5
TGTGCCAGCAGCCTAACTAGCGTACGGGGGGAGCTGTTTTTT
CASSLTSVRGELFF
>15|-|TRBJ2-7|-|TRBV5-1
TGCGCCAGCAGCTTGGGTCGGAGCCCTCCTGACGAGCAGTACTTC
CASSLGRSPPDEQYF
>14|-|TRBJ1-5|-|TRBV2
TGTGCCAGCGCCCAGATTGTTGGCAATCAGCCCCAGCATTTT
CASAQIVGNQPQHF
>17|-|TRBJ1-5|-|TRBV7-6
TGTGCCAGCAGCTTAGCGCCGGGGGGGCTTGTAAATCAGCCCCAGCATTTT
CASSLAPGGLVNQPQHF
>15|-|TRBJ2-5|-|TRBV5-4
TGTGCCAGCAGCTTGTTAGGGGGGGGGCAAGAGACCCAGTACTTC
CASSLLGGGQETQYF
>16|-|TRBJ1-6|-|TRBV9
TGTGCCAGCAGCGTCCCCAGGGGTCCTAGAGGGTCACCCCTCCACTTT
CASSVPRGPRGSPLHF
>17|-|TRBJ2-1|-|TRBV18
TGTGCCAGCTCACTTAGCTCGCCACTTCTCCGGGTCAATGAGCAGTTCTTC
CASSLSSPLLRVNEQFF
>13|-|TRBJ1-1|few|TRBV6-5
TGTGCCAGCAGTTACTGGCCTCAGGCGGGCGCTTTCTTT
CASSYWPQAGAFF
>15|-|TRBJ2-1|once|TRBV28
TGTGCCAGCAAAGCCGGAGCAGGGGAGGGCGATGAGCAGTTCTTC
CASKAGAGEGDEQFF
>18|TRBD1|TRBJ1-2|-|TRBV19
TGTGCCAGTAGCACGGGAGGGAGGGGGCGGACAATTGGCTATGGCTACACCTTC
CASSTGGRGRTIGYGYTF
>15|TRBD1|TRBJ1-2|-|TRBV30
TGTGCCTGGAGACCCCCGGGACAGGGCCTCTATGGCTACACCTTC
CAWRPPGQGLYGYTF
>19|TRBD2|TRBJ2-7|-|TRBV18
TGTGCCAGCTCACCCCCGACCGGAGAGACTAGCGGGGGATCCTACGAGCAGTACTTC
CASSPPTGETSGGSYEQYF
>13|TRBD1|TRBJ1-2|-|TRBV6-4
TGTGCCAGCAGTGACGACAGGGTAGATGGCTACACCTTC
CASSDDRVDGYTF
>14|-|TRBJ1-1|-|TRBV2
TGTGCCAGCAGGAAAGCCCTGAGGGACACTGAAGCTTTCTTT
CASRKALRDTEAFF
>13|-|TRBJ1-1|-|TRBV5-1
TGCGCCAGCAGCTTGGTGTCTAACACTGAAGCTTTCTTT
CASSLVSNTEAFF
>16|-|TRBJ2-6|-|TRBV19
TGTGCCAGTAGTGAGGTTGGGTTCTCTGGGGCCAACGTCCTGACTTTC
CASSEVGFSGANVLTF
>16|TRBD1|TRBJ2-6|once|TRBV5-4
TGTGCCAGCAGCCAGCCCACAGGGGTTGGGGCCAACGTCCTGACTTTC
CASSQPTGVGANVLTF
>16|TRBD1|TRBJ1-1|-|TRBV10-3
TGTGCCATCAGTGAGTCACAGGGACAGGAGGTCACTGAAGCTTTCTTT
CAISESQGQEVTEAFF
>16|-|TRBJ1-2|-|TRBV27
TGTGCCAGCAGTTTAAGGTTGACATCTTCCCTTATTGGCTACACCTTC
CASSLRLTSSLIGYTF
>13|TRBD1|TRBJ2-7|-|TRBV6-5
TGTGCCAGCAGTGTTAACAGGGGTTACGAGCAGTACTTC
CASSVNRGYEQYF
>14|-|TRBJ1-1|-|TRBV27
TGTGCCAGCAGTACCGACAGACAGCACACTGAAGCTTTCTTT
CASSTDRQHTEAFF
>14|-|TRBJ2-7|-|TRBV9
TGTGCCAGCAGCGTAGGACGGAGGGACTACGAGCAGTACTTC
CASSVGRRDYEQYF
>15|-|TRBJ1-2|-|TRBV27
TGTGCCAGCAGTTTAGAAGGACAGTCGGTCCATGGCTACACCTTC
CASSLEGQSVHGYTF
>14|-|TRBJ1-1|-|TRBV2
TGTGCCAGCACCCGTGGGGAGGGTCTAACTGAAGCTTTCTTT
CASTRGEGLTEAFF
>14|-|TRBJ1-1|-|TRBV14
TGTGCCAGCAGCCAAGAGGTGGCGAACACTGAAGCTTTCTTT
CASSQEVANTEAFF
>13|TRBD1|TRBJ2-1|-|TRBV5-6
TGTGCCAGCAGCTGGGACAGGAGAAATGAGCAGTTCTTC
CASSWDRRNEQFF
>14|-|TRBJ1-2|-|TRBV14
TGTGCCAGCAGCCACCAGGGGAGTGGCTATGGCTACACCTTC
CASSHQGSGYGYTF
>12|TRBD1|TRBJ1-2|-|TRBV7-9
TGTGCCAGCAGCTGGACAGGCAATGGCTACACCTTC
CASSWTGNGYTF
>16|-|TRBJ2-7|once|TRBV5-6
TGTGCCAGCAGCTTGGTTTTTGGTCAGAAACCCTACGAGCAGTACTTC
CASSLVFGQKPYEQYF
>15|TRBD2|TRBJ2-7|-|TRBV6-1
TGTGCCAGCAGTGAAAGGACTAGCGGGGCTTACGAGCAGTACTTC
CASSERTSGAYEQYF
>14|-|TRBJ2-2|-|TRBV25-1
TGTGCCAGCAGTGTAAAGGCGGGCACCGGGGAGCTGTTTTTT
CASSVKAGTGELFF
>13|-|TRBJ2-5|-|TRBV11-2
TGTGCCAGCAGCTTACCGGGGATGGGGACCCAGTACTTC
CASSLPGMGTQYF
>15|TRBD1|TRBJ2-3|-|TRBV6-6
TGTGCCAGCAGTCAGGACAGGTCCAGCACAGATACGCAGTATTTT
CASSQDRSSTDTQYF
>11|-|TRBJ2-5|-|TRBV20-1
TGCAGTGCTTCCGCGTGGGAGACCCAGTACTTC
CSASAWETQYF
>16|-|TRBJ1-2|once|TRBV19
TGTGCCAGTAGTATCCAGGGGCGACCGTCTAACTATGGCTACACCTTC
CASSIQGRPSNYGYTF
>16|TRBD1|TRBJ2-7|-|TRBV7-9
TGTGCCAGCAGCGTCCAGGGGGCAAACCCTGAGTACGAGCAGTACTTC
CASSVQGANPEYEQYF
>12|TRBD1|TRBJ2-7|-|TRBV6-5
TGTGCCAGCAGTCGACCAGGGGGCGAGCAGTACTTC
CASSRPGGEQYF
>13|-|TRBJ1-6|-|TRBV30
TGTGCCGGGAGGACAGATTATAATTCACCCCTCCACTTT
CAGRTDYNSPLHF
>13|TRBD1|TRBJ2-7|-|TRBV23-1
TGCGCCAGCATTGACAGGGAACGGTACGAGCAGTACTTC
CASIDRERYEQYF
>15|TRBD2|TRBJ2-1|few|TRBV5-1
TGCGCCAGCAGCTTACGGCTAGCGGGAGGAGGGGAGCAGTTCTTC
CASSLRLAGGGEQFF
>15|TRBD1|TRBJ1-5|-|TRBV30
TGTGCCTGGAGTGTGGGGACAGGTAGCAATCAGCCCCAGCATTTT
CAWSVGTGSNQPQHF